Listed below are T cell receptor beta chains from one sample, sequenced in a study of T cell responses to AZD1222 COVID-19 vaccine. The assay was immunoSEQ multiplex PCR, and TCRdb's table has in-frame clones only and misses some. This table holds some 120,000 clones, 70% to 90% found once. The material was peripheral blood, obtained on day 0 of AZD1222 vaccination. Receptors were obtained from an adult in good health. Both conserved end residues are part of each CDR3. Each record gives: V gene, J gene, clone size, D gene, CDR3 DNA, CDR3 protein. The D gene is left open where the match is weak. Size is omitted from some rows. Given values are once, few, many or a class for expanded clones.

TRBV29-1	TRBJ1-4	.	.	TGCAGTGGGGGGGACACATTCGAAAAACTGTTTTTT	CSGGDTFEKLFF
TRBV11-2	TRBJ2-7	.	TRBD2	TGTGCCAGCAGCACTCCGCTAGCGGGAGAGGGGTACGAGCAGTACTTC	CASSTPLAGEGYEQYF
TRBV19	TRBJ2-7	.	TRBD2	TGTGCCAGTAGTAAGACTAGCGTTGCCTACGAGCAGTACTTC	CASSKTSVAYEQYF
TRBV25-1	TRBJ2-3	.	.	TGTGCCAGCAGTGAATATAGACCCACCACAGATACGCAGTATTTT	CASSEYRPTTDTQYF
TRBV21-1	TRBJ1-5	.	.	TGTGCCAGCAATTTTCACAGTGGCTATAGCAATCAGCCCCAGCATTTT	CASNFHSGYSNQPQHF
TRBV5-5	TRBJ1-5	.	TRBD1	TGTGCCAGCAGCTTAACGACAGGGGGCAGACAGCCCCAGCATTTT	CASSLTTGGRQPQHF
TRBV14	TRBJ2-7	.	.	TGTGCCAGCAGCCAATCTGCGGGAATCTACGAGCAGTACTTC	CASSQSAGIYEQYF
TRBV4-1	TRBJ1-1	.	.	TGCGCCAGCAGCCAAGCGTTCGAAGCTTTCTTT	CASSQAFEAFF
TRBV19	TRBJ1-2	.	.	TGTGCCAGTAGTATAATCCCGGCCAACCTAGGCTATGGCTACACCTTC	CASSIIPANLGYGYTF
TRBV15	TRBJ2-3	.	TRBD2	TGTGCCACCAGCAGAGAGTGGGGGGGGGCAGATACGCAGTATTTT	CATSREWGGADTQYF
TRBV2	TRBJ1-6	.	.	TGTGCCAGCAGTGACGCAGGGAATTCACCCCTCCACTTT	CASSDAGNSPLHF
TRBV10-3	TRBJ2-7	.	TRBD2	TGTGCCATCAGTGAGGGGGGGGGCTCCTACGAGCAGTACTTC	CAISEGGGSYEQYF
TRBV4-2	TRBJ2-7	.	TRBD1	TGTGCCAGCAGCCAAGTAGTTGGGGGGACAGGGGTCGTGAACGAGCAGTACTTC	CASSQVVGGTGVVNEQYF
TRBV7-8	TRBJ2-2	.	TRBD2	TGTGCCAGCAGCCCGGGACTAGCGGGAGTGACCGGGGAGCTGTTTTTT	CASSPGLAGVTGELFF
TRBV29-1	TRBJ2-3	.	.	TGCAGCGAACGTATCAGGTCGGGCACAGATACGCAGTATTTT	CSERIRSGTDTQYF
TRBV18	TRBJ1-5	.	.	TGTGCCAGCTCACCATCGACGGGGGCGATGCTCCCCGTCTTT	CASSPSTGAMLPVF
TRBV13	TRBJ2-1	once	.	TGTGCCAGCAGCTTAGGACAGGGTCTGGCCTACAATGAGCAGTTCTTC	CASSLGQGLAYNEQFF
TRBV7-2	TRBJ2-3	.	.	TGTGCCAGCAGCTTAGCGTCAGGTGCGCAGTATTTT	CASSLASGAQYF
TRBV19	TRBJ1-4	once	.	TGTGCCAGTATACCGTCCGGTGAACAGCCGAATGAAAAACTGTTTTTT	CASIPSGEQPNEKLFF
TRBV30	TRBJ1-6	once	.	TGTGCCTGCGGGGACCTTTCACCCCTCCACTTT	CACGDLSPLHF
TRBV10-3	TRBJ2-3	.	TRBD2	TGTGCCATCAGTGGGACTAGCGGGAACGCAGATACGCAGTATTTT	CAISGTSGNADTQYF
TRBV27	TRBJ2-2	.	TRBD1	TGTGCCAGCAGTTCCTGGACAGGGGGCTACACCGGGGAGCTGTTTTTT	CASSSWTGGYTGELFF